This T cell receptor beta chain emerged from a study of beta chain features in type 1 diabetes. Notes on the study in general: More deletions and fewer insertions at VDJ junctions were found in patients with type 1 diabetes. The study found moderately but significantly shorter TCRB CDR3s in all four CD4+ subsets of Type 1 diabetes patients. Naive, central memory and regulatory TCRB repertoires appeared more similar among patients than healthy donors.

Expressed TCRB transcripts were sequenced because the entire RNA isolate underwent reverse transcription. Profiling relied on immunoSEQ multiplex PCR, and the TCRdb table lists in-frame clones only, not all of them. The repertoire holds more than 250,000 clones, with around 21% as singletons. Germline V CDR1 and CDR2: MNHEY, SMNVEV (reference sequence). V was pared by 11 bases and J by 10 bases, with 9 bases of the junction left unmatched. The CDR3 is 12 amino acids. For this clone: The antigen remains undetermined.

The clonotype comes from a woman between 40 and 55 years old with type 1 diabetes. V usage is TRBV27 and J usage is TRBJ2-1, with 9 nucleotides matching TRBD2. Sequencing was done on a sample of naive CD4+ T cells from blood. DNA for the CDR3: TGTGCCTCGCGGGAGGGTCTCCGGGAGCAGTTCTTC. Protein sequence: CASREGLREQFF.